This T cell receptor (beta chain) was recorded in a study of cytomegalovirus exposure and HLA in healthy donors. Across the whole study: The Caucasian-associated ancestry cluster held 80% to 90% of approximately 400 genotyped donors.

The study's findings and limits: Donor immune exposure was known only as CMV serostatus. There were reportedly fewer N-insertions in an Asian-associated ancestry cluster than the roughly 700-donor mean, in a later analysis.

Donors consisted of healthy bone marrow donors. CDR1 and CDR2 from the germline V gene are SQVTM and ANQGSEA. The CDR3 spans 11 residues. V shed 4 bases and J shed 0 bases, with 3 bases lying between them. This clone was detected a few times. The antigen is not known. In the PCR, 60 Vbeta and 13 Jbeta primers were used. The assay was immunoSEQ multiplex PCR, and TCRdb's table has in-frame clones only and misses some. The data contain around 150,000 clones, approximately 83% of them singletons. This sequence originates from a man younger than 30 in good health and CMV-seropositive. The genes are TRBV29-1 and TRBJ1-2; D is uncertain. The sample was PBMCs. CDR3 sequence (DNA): TGCAGCGTTGCAGCTAACTATGGCTACACCTTC. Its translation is CSVAANYGYTF.